This record covers a single T cell receptor beta chain. The antigen remains undetermined. At sampling all donors were nominally healthy, likely with unrecorded immune exposures. Trimming left V 6 bases short and J 0 bases short, with 15 bases between. Germline assignment: CDR1 MNHEY and CDR2 SVGAGI. The CDR3 is 15 residues long. Primers: 60 Vbeta forward and 13 Jbeta reverse. The assay was immunoSEQ multiplex PCR, and TCRdb's table has in-frame clones only and misses some. The repertoire holds approximately 180,000 clones, with roughly 80% as singletons. These data are taken from a study of cytomegalovirus exposure and HLA in healthy donors. Points from the study as a whole: The study reported that TCR beta sequences accurately predicted HLA-A and HLA-B alleles in most subjects.

The sequencing sample was made of PBMCs. The chain recombines TRBV6-5 with TRBJ2-7; tentative D call: TRBD2 (5 bases). This TCR derives from a woman under 30 in good health and CMV-seropositive. In nucleotides, the CDR3 is TGTGCCAGCAGACCCGTGGTAGCGTACTCCTACGAGCAGTACTTC. It codes for CASRPVVAYSYEQYF.